Included here is one TCR beta chain sequence, with context. Its target is not known. This entry comes from a study of shared clonotypes between healthy human individuals. Overall study findings and caveats: Sequencing depth was expected to influence donor clonotype sharing.

A CD45RA+ naive subset and a CD45RA-negative memory subset were split from CD4+ cells. Germline CDR1 is SGHVS and CDR2 is FQNEAQ. The CDR3 runs to 19 residues. With V trimmed by 0 bases and J by 2 bases, 11 bases remained unmatched. Libraries were prepared by immunoSEQ multiplex PCR; TCRdb keeps only in-frame clonotypes and omits some of them. The sample contains about 1.5 million clones, 98% of which appear only once. This chain uses TRBV7-8 with TRBJ2-3; 10 nucleotides agree with TRBD2. The specimen was naive CD4+ T cells sorted from blood. Noted subset: CD45RA+ positively selected. This TCR derives from a man younger than 45 in good health. The CDR3: CASSLARLAGQLPTDTQYF. The DNA for the CDR3 is TGTGCCAGCAGCTTAGCCCGACTAGCGGGTCAGTTGCCCACAGATACGCAGTATTTT.